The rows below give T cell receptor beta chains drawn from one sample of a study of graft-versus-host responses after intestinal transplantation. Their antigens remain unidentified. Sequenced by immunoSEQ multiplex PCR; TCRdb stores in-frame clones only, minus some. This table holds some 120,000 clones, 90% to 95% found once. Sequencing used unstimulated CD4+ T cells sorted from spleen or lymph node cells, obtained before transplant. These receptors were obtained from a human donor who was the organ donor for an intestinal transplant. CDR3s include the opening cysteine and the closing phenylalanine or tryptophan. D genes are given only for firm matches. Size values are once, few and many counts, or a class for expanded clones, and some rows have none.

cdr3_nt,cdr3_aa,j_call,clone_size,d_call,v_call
TGTGCCAGCAGTGAAGTGTGGGGAGGGACCGAGCAGTACTTC,CASSEVWGGTEQYF,TRBJ2-7,.,TRBD2,TRBV6-1
TGTGCCAGCAGAAGGGTAGCAGATACGCAGTATTTT,CASRRVADTQYF,TRBJ2-3,.,.,TRBV11-2
TGTGCCAGCAGCCAAGATCGGGCTCGGGAGAAATCCGGGGAGCTGTTTTTT,CASSQDRAREKSGELFF,TRBJ2-2,.,.,TRBV4-2
TGTGCCAGTAGACCCGGGACACCATTTAACACCGGGGAGCTGTTTTTT,CASRPGTPFNTGELFF,TRBJ2-2,.,.,TRBV19
TGTGCCAGTAGTATTGGACAGCGTTATAGCAATCAGCCCCAGCATTTT,CASSIGQRYSNQPQHF,TRBJ1-5,.,.,TRBV19
TGTGCCAGCAGAGGGACAGGGGGCGCAGATACGCAGTATTTT,CASRGTGGADTQYF,TRBJ2-3,.,TRBD1,TRBV6-1
TGTGCCAGCAGTGTCGAGGATACTGAAGCTTTCTTT,CASSVEDTEAFF,TRBJ1-1,once,.,TRBV2
TGTGCCAGCAGTTTTCCTGGCGATACTAGCGGGAGGTACCAAGAGACCCAGTACTTC,CASSFPGDTSGRYQETQYF,TRBJ2-5,.,TRBD2,TRBV27
TGTGCCAGCAGCTTAGGGACAGGCCGTCAGTTCTTC,CASSLGTGRQFF,TRBJ2-1,.,TRBD1,TRBV7-6
TGTGCCAGCAGTGAATACAGGGACACTGAAGCTTTCTTT,CASSEYRDTEAFF,TRBJ1-1,.,.,TRBV25-1
TGCGCCAGCAGCTTGGGGACAGGGGTCGACACTGAAGCTTTCTTT,CASSLGTGVDTEAFF,TRBJ1-1,.,TRBD1,TRBV5-1
TGCAGTGCCCGCCAGCGGGATACGCAGTATTTT,CSARQRDTQYF,TRBJ2-3,.,.,TRBV20-1
TGCGCCAGCAGCCAAGAATCACTAGCGGGAAGGACAGATACGCAGTATTTT,CASSQESLAGRTDTQYF,TRBJ2-3,once,TRBD2,TRBV4-1
TGTGCCTGGAATGTCGGGAGGGCCGCTGTAGAGACCCAGTACTTC,CAWNVGRAAVETQYF,TRBJ2-5,.,TRBD2,TRBV30
TGTGCCAGCAGTGAATCAGGGGCAGGGGCCAACGTCCTGACTTTC,CASSESGAGANVLTF,TRBJ2-6,.,.,TRBV25-1
TGTGCCAGCAGCGTAGGTTCGGGGACTAGCGGGAGGAATGAGCAGTTCTTC,CASSVGSGTSGRNEQFF,TRBJ2-1,.,TRBD2,TRBV9
TGTGCCATCAGTGAGTCGACCGGTAGCAATCAGCCCCAGCATTTT,CAISESTGSNQPQHF,TRBJ1-5,.,.,TRBV10-3
TGTGCCAGCAGGATAATAGTTCCCGGGGAGCTGTTTTTT,CASRIIVPGELFF,TRBJ2-2,.,.,TRBV6-1
TGTGCCAGCAGCGCAGATCTTTCACCCCTCTACGAGCAGTACTTC,CASSADLSPLYEQYF,TRBJ2-7,.,.,TRBV9
TGTGCCAGTAAAGACAGGGGCCAAAACATTCAGTACTTC,CASKDRGQNIQYF,TRBJ2-4,.,TRBD1,TRBV19
TGCGCCAGCAGCCAACTGGACAGGAACACTGAAGCTTTCTTT,CASSQLDRNTEAFF,TRBJ1-1,.,.,TRBV4-3
TGCGCCAGCAGTGAGGGGGGAGTATCCTACGAGCAGTACTTC,CASSEGGVSYEQYF,TRBJ2-7,.,.,TRBV10-2
TGTCTCTCAATGCGGGAGGGGAACACCGGGGAGCTGTTTTTT,CLSMREGNTGELFF,TRBJ2-2,.,TRBD2,TRBV19
TGTGCCAGCAGCGCCGCGATGGGCAATCAGCCCCAGCATTTT,CASSAAMGNQPQHF,TRBJ1-5,.,.,TRBV5-6
TGTGCCAGCAGTTACAGGAGCCCGGCCACTGAAGCTTTCTTT,CASSYRSPATEAFF,TRBJ1-1,.,.,TRBV6-5
TGTGCCAGCAGCCTAGGGACGTTACGAAGCTACGAGCAGTACTTC,CASSLGTLRSYEQYF,TRBJ2-7,.,.,TRBV5-4
TGTGCCAGCAGAGAGGGGGCCCAGGGGGGCTACACCTTC,CASREGAQGGYTF,TRBJ1-2,.,TRBD1,TRBV6-1
TGTGCCAGCAGCCCCTATACAGGGGTCAATCAGCCCCAGCATTTT,CASSPYTGVNQPQHF,TRBJ1-5,.,TRBD1,TRBV7-2
TGTGCCAGCCTGACTAGCGGGAGATCCTACGAGCAGTACTTC,CASLTSGRSYEQYF,TRBJ2-7,once,TRBD2,TRBV28
TGTGCCAGCAGCGCCCCGGGACTAGCGGGAGTAGGCTCCTACAATGAGCAGTTCTTC,CASSAPGLAGVGSYNEQFF,TRBJ2-1,.,TRBD2,TRBV7-2
TGCAGTGCAAGACTAGCTGGCGAGCAGTACTTC,CSARLAGEQYF,TRBJ2-7,.,TRBD2,TRBV20-1
TGTGCCAGCAGTGTGGGGCAGGGGCAACTCTACGAGCAGTACTTC,CASSVGQGQLYEQYF,TRBJ2-7,.,.,TRBV2
TGTGCCAGCAGTGAAAACGGGGGCAATTGGGAGACCCAGTACTTC,CASSENGGNWETQYF,TRBJ2-5,once,.,TRBV6-1
TGTGCCAGCAGCTTAGTATCATTTGCTGTGTATAATTCACCCCTCCACTTT,CASSLVSFAVYNSPLHF,TRBJ1-6,.,.,TRBV7-2
TGTGCCAGCAGCATCCGACCGGGACAGGGATACTATGGCTACACCTTC,CASSIRPGQGYYGYTF,TRBJ1-2,.,TRBD1,TRBV11-2
TGCAGCGTTGTACGGGGGGCGGAAGAGACCCAGTACTTC,CSVVRGAEETQYF,TRBJ2-5,.,.,TRBV29-1
TGTGCCAGCAGCTTGTCGGGACTATATGGCTACACCTTC,CASSLSGLYGYTF,TRBJ1-2,.,.,TRBV5-4
TGTGCCAGCAGTTTATGGGGCCGCCCGTCGGGTGGCTACACCTTC,CASSLWGRPSGGYTF,TRBJ1-2,.,.,TRBV28
TGCGCCAGCAGTCCCGGGACAGGGACCTACGAGCAGTACTTC,CASSPGTGTYEQYF,TRBJ2-7,.,TRBD1,TRBV5-1
TGTGCCAGCAGTGAACGCCGTTACACTGAAGCTTTCTTT,CASSERRYTEAFF,TRBJ1-1,.,.,TRBV2
TGTGCCAGTAGTACAGGGGCCAAAAACATTCAGTACTTC,CASSTGAKNIQYF,TRBJ2-4,.,.,TRBV19
TGTGCCAGCAGCTTATGGTTGGGGGAGCAGTACTTC,CASSLWLGEQYF,TRBJ2-7,.,.,TRBV7-2
TGTGCCAGCAGTCTCTATAGCGGGGGCACAGATACGCAGTATTTT,CASSLYSGGTDTQYF,TRBJ2-3,.,TRBD2,TRBV28
TGTGCCAGTAGTTCCGCCTCTGGAAACACCATATATTTT,CASSSASGNTIYF,TRBJ1-3,.,.,TRBV19
TGTGCCAGCAGTGAACTGGGACAGACTACAGATACGCAGTATTTT,CASSELGQTTDTQYF,TRBJ2-3,.,TRBD1,TRBV2
.,CASRLTTLGTEAFF,TRBJ1-1,.,.,TRBV6-5
TGTGCCAGCAGCACCAGCAAAACCCAAGAGACCCAGTACTTC,CASSTSKTQETQYF,TRBJ2-5,.,.,TRBV7-2
TGTGCCAGCAGTGGCGGAGTCTCTCAGCCCCAGCATTTT,CASSGGVSQPQHF,TRBJ1-5,.,.,TRBV25-1
TGTGCCAGCAGTTACGCCGGAAACTATGGCTACACCTTC,CASSYAGNYGYTF,TRBJ1-2,.,.,TRBV6-6
TGTGCCTGGAACCTAAAGCCAGGCTACAATGAGCAGTTCTTC,CAWNLKPGYNEQFF,TRBJ2-1,.,.,TRBV30
TGTGCCAGCAGCTCTAGGACTAGTATCCACAATGAGCAGTTCTTC,CASSSRTSIHNEQFF,TRBJ2-1,few,TRBD2,TRBV7-2
TGTGCCAGCAGCAAAGCGTTCCTACGCGAAAAACTGTTTTTT,CASSKAFLREKLFF,TRBJ1-4,.,.,TRBV21-1
TGTGCCAGCAGCTTGGGGCTAGCGGGAGAAGAGACCCAGTACTTC,CASSLGLAGEETQYF,TRBJ2-5,.,TRBD2,TRBV5-4
TGTGCCAGCAGCTTAGCTAGCGGGGGCATCAATGAGCAGTTCTTC,CASSLASGGINEQFF,TRBJ2-1,.,TRBD2,TRBV7-2
TGTGCCAGCGGGGGGCCCCCTAGCTCCTACAATGAGCAGTTCTTC,CASGGPPSSYNEQFF,TRBJ2-1,.,.,TRBV2
TGTGCCAGCAGCGTAGTACAGAACACAGATACGCAGTATTTT,CASSVVQNTDTQYF,TRBJ2-3,.,.,TRBV9
TGTGCCAGCAGACAGGGGGCGCCCCGGGATGGCTACACCTTC,CASRQGAPRDGYTF,TRBJ1-2,once,TRBD1,TRBV6-5
TGTGCCAGCAGCCCCCCCTTCGAGCGGGAGGCGACCGGTGAGCAGTTCTTC,CASSPPFEREATGEQFF,TRBJ2-1,.,TRBD2,TRBV5-4